This entry concerns a single TCR beta chain. The target antigen is unknown. This sample is drawn from a study of OX40 agonist ivuxolimab in advanced cancers. Assay: immunoSEQ multiplex PCR; the TCRdb copy retains only in-frame clones and omits some. The data show over 55,000 clones, around 83% seen once. Study results and limitations: Average numbers of expanded clones were greater in CD8+ T cells than in CD4+.

V shed 4 bases and J shed 4 bases, with 14 bases lying between them. The CDR3 totals 15 residues. From germline, CDR1 is SGHDT and CDR2 YYEEEE. The specimen was CD4+ or CD8+ T cells sorted from blood, collected in a trial of the OX40 agonist ivuxolimab. The J gene is TRBJ2-2, the V gene TRBV5-6; D remains unclear. The sequence was collected from an adult with an advanced solid tumor such as melanoma, head and neck, liver or kidney cancer. CDR3 DNA sequence: TGTGCCAGCAGCGATACCAGTATCTTCACCGGGGAGCTGTTTTTT. This gives the protein CASSDTSIFTGELFF.